This record covers a single TCR beta chain. Its antigen is currently unknown. The CDR3 covers 15 residues. The ends lost 6 bases at V and 6 bases at J; junction bases unmatched: 11. Per the germline V gene, CDR1 is MNHGY and CDR2 is SAAAGT. Repertoires were generated with immunoSEQ multiplex PCR, while TCRdb's copy carries only in-frame clones and drops some. The sample yields tens of thousands of clones, 80% seen once. This sample was included in a study of T cell responses to AZD1222 COVID-19 vaccine. Study context: Pooling of second doses given at about 4 or about 12 weeks was done.

General study findings and limits: With two AZD1222 doses given, Spike-specific TCR breadth and depth both rose.

The TCR originated in an adult in good health. The input for sequencing was peripheral blood, taken on day 0 of AZD1222 vaccination. The V call is TRBV6-8, the J call TRBJ1-5; 7 positions match TRBD1. This CDR3 is CASRPGQNSGQPQHF. In DNA form, the CDR3 reads TGTGCCAGCAGACCGGGACAGAACTCGGGTCAGCCCCAGCATTTT.